This TCR beta chain was sequenced in a study of radiotherapy plus CTLA-4 blockade in lung cancer. Study summary: Objective responses were documented in about 20% of patients, with disease control in roughly 33%. Study-level points and caveats: Clones derived from tumor TCRs expanded in blood after radiotherapy plus ipilimumab.

The method was immunoSEQ multiplex PCR; TCRdb's version includes in-frame clones alone and lacks a portion of them. The sample has roughly 73,000 clones; roughly 87% are singletons. V shed 7 bases and J shed 0 bases, with 13 bases lying between them. This CDR3 spans 15 amino acids. Germline loops: CDR1 SGHVS, CDR2 FQNEAQ. Note on this clone: Its antigen is as yet unknown.

V gene TRBV7-8 combines with J gene TRBJ2-1; D call uncertain. This clonotype originated in a human donor with non-small cell lung cancer that progressed on radiotherapy plus ipilimumab. The sample consisted of peripheral blood, taken from a patient treated with radiotherapy plus ipilimumab. CDR3 sequence (DNA): TGTGCCAGCATCAAGGGCGTTACCTCCTACAATGAGCAGTTCTTC. Amino acids: CASIKGVTSYNEQFF. Using reference TRBV7-8 and TRBJ2-1 for the parts outside the CDR3, the full variable domain is GAGVSQSPRYKVAKRGQDVALRCDPISGHVSLFWYQQALGQGPEFLTYFQNEAQLDKSGLPSDRFFAERPEGSVSTLKIQRTQQEDSAVYLCASIKGVTSYNEQFFGPGTRLTVL.